What follows are 4 T cell receptor beta chains derived from one specimen sequenced in a study of cytomegalovirus exposure and HLA in healthy donors. Both 60 Vbeta primers and 13 Jbeta primers went into the PCR. Sequencing used immunoSEQ multiplex PCR; TCRdb keeps in-frame clones, though not all of them. The sample lists roughly 200,000 clones, less than 90% occurring once. The sequencing input was PBMCs. The source is a woman in her twenties or thirties in good health and CMV-seronegative.

This chain's CDR3 is CASSLGQVRNEQFF. CDR3 coding DNA: TGCGCCAGCAGCTTGGGGCAGGTCAGGAATGAGCAGTTCTTC. The chain carries TRBV5-1 and TRBJ2-1; D is unresolved. Germline V lookup: CDR1 SGHRS, CDR2 YFSETQ. The ends were cut back, 0 bases at V and 7 bases at J, with 11 bases in the middle. The CDR3 loop spans 14 amino acids.

The chain recombines TRBV20-1 with TRBJ2-2; D unresolved. The length of the CDR3 is 11 residues. Deletions cut 2 bases from V and 5 bases from J, with 3 bases between. Germline loops: CDR1 DFQATT, CDR2 SNEGSKA (reference sequence). The CDR3 loop is CSARLTGELFF. In DNA, the CDR3 is TGCAGTGCTAGACTTACCGGGGAGCTGTTTTTT.

The genes are TRBV10-3 and TRBJ2-7; 9 bases are shared with TRBD2. Per germline, CDR1 ENHRY and CDR2 SYGVKD. J was trimmed by 2 bases and V by 2 bases; bases with no gene match: 4. This CDR3 is 15 amino acids long. CDR3 sequence (DNA): TGTGCCATCAGTGAGGCGGCTAGCGGGACCTACGAGCAGTACTTC. Translation gives CAISEAASGTYEQYF.

This chain links TRBV7-2 with TRBJ2-5; the D is unclear. V shed 1 base and J shed 1 base, with 7 bases lying between them. Germline CDR1 reads SGHTA; CDR2 reads FQGNSA. There are 14 residues in the CDR3. CDR3 coding DNA: TGTGCCAGCAGCTTAGGAGGCAGCCAAGAGACCCAGTACTTC. It encodes CASSLGGSQETQYF.